A single sample is the source of the 11 T cell receptor beta chains below, sequenced in a study of beta chain features in type 1 diabetes. The study reverse transcribed the entire isolated RNA, so it sequenced expressed TCRB transcripts. The data were produced by immunoSEQ multiplex PCR, yet TCRdb's version contains in-frame clones alone and is incomplete. The sample yields about 250,000 clones, roughly 13% seen once. The sample taken for sequencing was naive CD4+ T cells from blood. Receptor source: a woman aged 40 to 50 in good health.

The chain couples TRBV15 to TRBJ2-3, with TRBD1 matching over 9 bases. The CDR3 runs to 15 residues. Germline trimming cut 2 bases from V and 8 bases from J; bases unmatched to any gene: 8. Germline assignment: CDR1 LNHNV and CDR2 YYDKDF (reference sequence). This chain's CDR3 is CATSRSAGTGFTQYF. The CDR3 region has the DNA TGTGCCACCAGCAGATCCGCCGGGACAGGGTTTACGCAGTATTTT.

This rearrangement joins TRBV9 to TRBJ2-5; tentatively, D is TRBD2 (6 bases). This CDR3 comprises 16 residues. The germline V gene encodes CDR1 SGDLS and CDR2 YYNGEE. Trimming stripped 0 bases from V and 3 bases from J, with 15 bases between. The CDR3 region is CASSVAIAVGEETQYF. The DNA for the CDR3 is TGTGCCAGCAGCGTAGCAATAGCGGTTGGGGAAGAGACCCAGTACTTC.

This clone was counted a few times. This rearrangement joins TRBV28 to TRBJ2-7; 9 nucleotides line up with TRBD2. Germline assignment: CDR1 MDHEN and CDR2 SYDVKM. The CDR3 sequence is 15 residues long. V dropped 6 bases and J dropped 0; count of bases not matched to a gene: 6. The CDR3 spells CASSPGTSYSYEQYF. As DNA, the CDR3 is TGTGCCAGCAGCCCCGGGACTAGCTACTCCTACGAGCAGTACTTC. The variable domain in full, completed from reference TRBV28 and TRBJ2-7, reads DVKVTQSSRYLVKRTGEKVFLECVQDMDHENMFWYRQDPGLGLRLIYFSYDVKMKEKGDIPEGYSVSREKKERFSLILESASTNQTSMYLCASSPGTSYSYEQYFGPGTRLTVT.

The chain carries TRBV6-5 and TRBJ1-2; D unresolved. The V and J ends lost 0 bases and 3 bases respectively, with 11 bases between them. Germline CDR1 reads MNHEY; CDR2 reads SVGAGI. The CDR3 is 15 amino acids. The CDR3 protein is CASSYSALMDYGYTF. The CDR3 DNA is TGTGCCAGCAGTTACTCGGCCCTCATGGACTATGGCTACACCTTC.

The chain uses TRBV29-1 and TRBJ2-5, with D possibly TRBD1 on 6 matching bases. The germline V and J ends were trimmed by 5 bases and 2 bases, with 15 bases remaining between them. CDR3 length equals 14 residues. Looked up from germline, CDR1 is SQVTM and CDR2 is ANQGSEA. In nucleotides, the CDR3 is TGCAGCGTTTACAGGGTTCAACAACAAGAGACCCAGTACTTC. Encoded protein: CSVYRVQQQETQYF.

The rearrangement joins TRBV5-1 to TRBJ1-1, with 9 bases aligning to TRBD1. The CDR3 totals 18 residues. Germline V gene sequence: CDR1 SGHRS, CDR2 YFSETQ. Trimming cost V 0 bases and J 0 bases; bases outside gene matches: 9. DNA for the CDR3: TGCGCCAGCAGCTTGGCCGCAGGACAGGGGACAGTGAACACTGAAGCTTTCTTT. It translates to CASSLAAGQGTVNTEAFF.

This chain connects TRBV7-2 to TRBJ2-1, with 13 bases lining up with TRBD2. The CDR3 sequence is 14 residues long. Germline assignment: CDR1 SGHTA and CDR2 FQGNSA. With 5 bases clipped from V and 9 bases from J, the junction kept 4 bases outside the gene matches. CDR3 coding DNA: TGTGCCAGCAGCCGACTAGCGGGGGGACGTGAGCAGTTCTTC. Amino acids: CASSRLAGGREQFF.

V gene TRBV21-1 combines with J gene TRBJ2-7; TRBD2 is the table's D call, not checked against the DNA. TRBV21-1 is a documented pseudogene. The CDR3 is 12 amino acids. The CDR3 DNA follows: TGTGCCAGCCCGGAGCTAAGGTACGAGCAGTACTTC. Amino acids: CASPELRYEQYF.

CDR3 coding DNA: TGTGCCAGCAGCTTAGTAGCCCTAGGTGAGGGTGAGCAGTTCTTC. Protein: CASSLVALGEGEQFF. The chain links TRBV11-2 to TRBJ2-1; TRBD2 might be the D (5 bases). The CDR3 runs 15 residues. V was cut by 1 base and J by 9 bases, with 16 bases left in between. Germline lookup yields CDR1 SGHAT and CDR2 FQNNGV.

The chain carries TRBV6-6 and TRBJ2-1; maybe TRBD1 (5 bases). V lost 3 bases, J lost 9 bases, and 18 bases lay in between. Germline-derived CDR1 and CDR2 are MNHNY and SVGAGI (reference sequence). The CDR3 runs to 15 residues. This CDR3 reads CASSYGQGGYAEQFF. For the CDR3, the DNA is TGTGCCAGCAGTTATGGGCAGGGTGGCTATGCTGAGCAGTTCTTC.

This clone was observed a handful of times. The V call is TRBV7-2, the J call TRBJ2-4; 7 bases map to TRBD2. This CDR3 is built from 16 residues. Per the germline V gene, CDR1 is SGHTA and CDR2 is FQGNSA. V was pared by 4 bases and J by 10 bases, with 16 bases of the junction left unmatched. The CDR3 loop reads CASSSPGGLMSSIQYF. CDR3 coding DNA: TGTGCCAGCAGCTCCCCCGGGGGGTTGATGAGTTCGATTCAGTACTTC.